The 9 T cell receptor beta chains presented below share a single source sample, sequenced in a study of blood T cell repertoires in COVID-19. Sequencing was performed with immunoSEQ multiplex PCR; in TCRdb, only in-frame clones are kept and a portion is missing. Of 70,000 to 100,000 clones listed, approximately 80% are singletons. Sequenced material: peripheral blood. All receptors derive from a woman older than 75 with acute or convalescent COVID-19.

The DNA for the CDR3 is TGTGCCAGCAGCCGAGTGTATACAGGAGGGTCCTACAATGAGCAGTTCTTC. Amino acids: CASSRVYTGGSYNEQFF. V usage is TRBV11-2 and J usage is TRBJ2-1, with TRBD2 as a possible D gene (6 bases). V shed 5 bases and J shed 1 base, with 18 bases lying between them. Germline lookup yields CDR1 SGHAT and CDR2 FQNNGV. The CDR3 spans 17 residues.

J is TRBJ1-5 and V is TRBV4-2, with D perhaps matching TRBD1 (5 bases). CDR3 size: 16 residues. Germline CDR1 reads LGHNA; CDR2 reads YNFKEQ. Trimming took off 1 base at V and 2 bases at J, with 12 bases between the two ends. This CDR3 is CASSQVGGIGNQPQHF. As DNA, the CDR3 is TGTGCCAGCAGCCAAGTCGGGGGGATCGGCAATCAGCCCCAGCATTTT.

The V gene is TRBV11-2, the J gene TRBJ2-3, with 9 bases that match TRBD2. The CDR3 spans 16 residues. The germline V gene encodes CDR1 SGHAT and CDR2 FQNNGV. Trimming removed 6 bases from V and 6 bases from J; junction bases left unmatched: 13. The CDR3 DNA sequence: TGTGCCAGCAGAAGGGAGGCTAGCGGGGCCTCGGATACGCAGTATTTT. Protein product: CASRREASGASDTQYF.

This CDR3 reads CASSSAEGVNSPLHF. CDR3 nucleotides: TGTGCCAGCAGCTCTGCCGAAGGGGTTAATTCACCCCTCCACTTT. The chain joins TRBV11-2 to TRBJ1-6; the D gene is possibly TRBD1 (5 bases). V was pared by 4 bases and J by 6 bases, with 13 bases between. The CDR3 runs 15 residues. Germline loops: CDR1 SGHAT, CDR2 FQNNGV.

By its share, this clone is medium-sized. The chain links TRBV5-4 to TRBJ2-1, with D possibly being TRBD2 (6 bases). There are 12 residues in the CDR3. V dropped 8 bases and J dropped 14 bases, with 20 bases sitting between them. The V gene's germline CDR1 is SGHNT and CDR2 YYREEE (reference sequence). The CDR3, as DNA: TGTGCCAGTGCGGGGACGTCCGACCGGGAGTTCTTC. As protein: CASAGTSDREFF.

The sample holds a few counts of this clone. The DNA of the CDR3 is TGTGCCAGCAGGGGGGGAGCGGTCCTATCTAACTATGGCTACACCTTC. It encodes CASRGGAVLSNYGYTF. The V gene is TRBV5-6, the J gene TRBJ1-2, with D tentatively TRBD1 (5 bases). The V end was cut by 5 bases, the J end by 0 bases, with 17 bases between. The germline V gene encodes CDR1 SGHDT and CDR2 YYEEEE. The CDR3 extends over 16 amino acids.

This clone appeared once. This chain connects TRBV12-5 to TRBJ2-6; possibly TRBD1 for D (6 bases). The CDR3 loop spans 16 amino acids. Germline V gene sequence: CDR1 LGHNT, CDR2 FRNRAP. Trimming left V 0 bases short and J 0 bases short, with 6 bases between. The CDR3 protein is CASGLVGGSGANVLTF. In DNA form, the CDR3 reads TGTGCTAGTGGTTTGGTAGGGGGCTCTGGGGCCAACGTCCTGACTTTC.

V and J are TRBV9 and TRBJ1-5; D is ambiguous. The CDR3 covers 13 residues. Germline V gene data show CDR1 as SGDLS and CDR2 as YYNGEE. V dropped 3 bases and J dropped 0 bases, with 4 bases sitting between them. Here the CDR3 reads CASSGPSNQPQHF. Here the CDR3 DNA reads TGTGCCAGCAGCGGGCCTAGCAATCAGCCCCAGCATTTT.

The J gene is TRBJ1-1, the V gene TRBV5-4; tentatively, D is TRBD1 (5 bases). V was shortened by 4 bases and J by 2 bases, with 12 bases between the two germline ends. The CDR3 runs 14 residues. Germline V gene data show CDR1 as SGHNT and CDR2 as YYREEE (reference sequence). This CDR3 reads CASSPGTSNTEAFF. CDR3 DNA sequence: TGTGCCAGCAGCCCCGGGACTTCAAACACTGAAGCTTTCTTT.